A selection of T cell receptor beta chains follows, all from one sample in a study of Ad26.COV2.S vaccination and SARS-CoV-2 variants. TCRdb keeps only in-frame clones here, not all; method: immunoSEQ multiplex PCR. The sample lists about 680,000 clones, around 90% occurring once. Sequencing was performed on peripheral blood, taken in a trial of Ad26.COV2.S vaccine versus placebo. These receptor sequences come from a person between 18 and 59 years old who received the Ad26.COV2.S COVID-19 vaccine or a placebo. CDR3s include the opening cysteine and the closing phenylalanine or tryptophan. The D gene is left open where the match is weak. Rows give clone size only sometimes, using once, few, many, or a class for an expanded clone.

clone size	D gene	V gene	J gene	CDR3 DNA	CDR3 protein
.	TRBD1	TRBV15	TRBJ2-4	TGTGCCACCAGCACAAGACAGGGGTGGGACATTCAGTACTTC	CATSTRQGWDIQYF
.	.	TRBV28	TRBJ1-2	TGTGCCAGCAGTCTCGGTGGTGCAGCGGCTCATGGCTACACCTTC	CASSLGGAAAHGYTF
.	TRBD2	TRBV19	TRBJ2-1	TGTGCCAGTACCCGAGGGACTAGCGGGAACAATGAGCAGTTCTTC	CASTRGTSGNNEQFF
.	.	TRBV27	TRBJ1-2	TGTGCCAGCAGTTTATCGCGACAGTCATTCTATGGCTACACCTTC	CASSLSRQSFYGYTF
.	TRBD2	TRBV30	TRBJ2-5	TGTGCCTGGAGTGTACTTAGCGGGAGGGCTCTAGCCAAGGGAGAGACCCAGTACTTC	CAWSVLSGRALAKGETQYF
few	.	TRBV19	TRBJ1-2	TGTGCCAGTAGTGCAGAGAGGGTTTTGTATGGCTACACCTTC	CASSAERVLYGYTF
.	.	TRBV5-1	TRBJ2-2	TGCGCCAGCAGATCTGACACCGCGAACACCGGGGAGCTGTTTTTT	CASRSDTANTGELFF
.	TRBD1	TRBV7-2	TRBJ1-1	TGTGCCAGCAGCCCCCGGACAGGGATGATGAACACTGAAGCTTTCTTT	CASSPRTGMMNTEAFF
.	.	TRBV6-2/TRBV6-3	TRBJ2-2	TGTGCCAGCAGTCTAGACGGACCGAACACCGGGGAGCTGTTTTTT	CASSLDGPNTGELFF
.	.	TRBV7-9	TRBJ2-3	TGTGCCAGCAGCTTTAATGTGGGGATTCCAGATACGCAGTATTTT	CASSFNVGIPDTQYF
.	TRBD1	TRBV30	TRBJ1-4	TGTGCCTGGGGAACAGGGGTAAAGAATGAAAAACTGTTTTTT	CAWGTGVKNEKLFF
.	.	TRBV5-1	TRBJ1-1	TGCGCCAGCAGCTCAGGGATGGGGGGCACTGAAGCTTTCTTT	CASSSGMGGTEAFF
.	.	TRBV11-3	TRBJ2-2	TGTGCCAGCAGCTTAGACGGGAGAGGCACCGGGGAGCTGTTTTTT	CASSLDGRGTGELFF
once	.	TRBV21-1	TRBJ1-2	TGTGCCAGCAGCAAAGCGCCTGCGCCCCCCTTGGACAGGGGTGACTATGGCTACACCTTC	CASSKAPAPPLDRGDYGYTF
.	TRBD1	TRBV15	TRBJ2-2	TGTGCCACCGGGGAAGGACAGGGTAGCACCGGGGAGCTGTTTTTT	CATGEGQGSTGELFF
.	.	TRBV5-1	TRBJ2-5	TGCGCCAGCAGCGAGGGGGGCCCAGAGACCCAGTACTTC	CASSEGGPETQYF
once	.	TRBV11-2	TRBJ2-2	TGTGCCAGCAGCTTAGTGTATTCGGCAAACACCGGGGAGCTGTTTTTT	CASSLVYSANTGELFF
.	.	TRBV27	TRBJ1-1	TGTGCCACCATTGGGGGGGCCCGAGCTTTCTTT	CATIGGARAFF
.	.	TRBV5-1	TRBJ1-1	TGCGCCAGCAGAACCACCACTGAAGCTTTCTTT	CASRTTTEAFF
.	.	TRBV18	TRBJ2-2	TGTGCCAGCTCTCCCAACGAAGTAAACGGGGAGCTGTTTTTT	CASSPNEVNGELFF